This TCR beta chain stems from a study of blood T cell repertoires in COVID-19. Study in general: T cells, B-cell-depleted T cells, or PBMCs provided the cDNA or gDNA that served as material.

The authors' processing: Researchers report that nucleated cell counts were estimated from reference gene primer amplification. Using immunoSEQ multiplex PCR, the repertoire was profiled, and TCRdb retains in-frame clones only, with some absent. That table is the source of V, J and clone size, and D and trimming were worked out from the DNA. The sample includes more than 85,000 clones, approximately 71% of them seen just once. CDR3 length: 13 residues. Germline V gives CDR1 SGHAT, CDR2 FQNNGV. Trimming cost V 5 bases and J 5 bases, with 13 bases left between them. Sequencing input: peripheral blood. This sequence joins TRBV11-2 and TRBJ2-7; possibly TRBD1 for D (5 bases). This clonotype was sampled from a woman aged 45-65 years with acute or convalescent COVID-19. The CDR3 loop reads CASSVRVGHEQYF. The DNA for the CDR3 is TGTGCCAGCAGCGTCAGGGTCGGACACGAGCAGTACTTC.